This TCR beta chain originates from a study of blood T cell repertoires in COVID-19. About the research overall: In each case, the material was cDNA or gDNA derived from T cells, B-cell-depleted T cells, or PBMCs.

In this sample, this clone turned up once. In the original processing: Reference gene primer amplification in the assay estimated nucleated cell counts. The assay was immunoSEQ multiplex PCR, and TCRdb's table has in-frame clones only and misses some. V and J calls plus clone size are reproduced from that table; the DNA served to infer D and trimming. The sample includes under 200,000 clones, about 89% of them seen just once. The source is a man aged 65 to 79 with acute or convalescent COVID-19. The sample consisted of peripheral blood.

The CDR3 sequence: CASSRLYRKETQYF. The DNA of the CDR3 is TGTGCCAGCAGCCGATTATACAGGAAAGAGACCCAGTACTTC. The J gene is TRBJ2-5, the V gene TRBV7-6, with D possibly TRBD1 on 5 matching bases. Germline values: CDR1 SGHVS, CDR2 FNYEAQ. This CDR3 contains 14 residues. Trimming took 5 bases from V and 3 from J, leaving 13 bases between them.